This record covers a single TCR beta chain. The data were obtained in a study of T cell changes during pregnancy in multiple sclerosis. Here immunoSEQ multiplex PCR was the method, and the copy in TCRdb shows in-frame clones only, minus some. This table has tens of thousands of clones, roughly 92% appearing once. The CDR3 length is 15 residues. Deletions cut 3 bases from V and 3 bases from J, with 15 bases between. Germline-derived CDR1 and CDR2 are SGHVS and FNYEAQ. The source of this sequence is a female donor with multiple sclerosis, enrolled in a pregnancy study. The chain joins TRBV7-6 to TRBJ2-7, with TRBD1 as a possible D gene (6 bases). The sequencing here drew on peripheral blood, taken in the second trimester of pregnancy. The CDR3 coding sequence is TGTGCCAGCAGCTTTGGGGCAGGGGAAGGCTACGAGCAGTACTTC. Encoded protein: CASSFGAGEGYEQYF.